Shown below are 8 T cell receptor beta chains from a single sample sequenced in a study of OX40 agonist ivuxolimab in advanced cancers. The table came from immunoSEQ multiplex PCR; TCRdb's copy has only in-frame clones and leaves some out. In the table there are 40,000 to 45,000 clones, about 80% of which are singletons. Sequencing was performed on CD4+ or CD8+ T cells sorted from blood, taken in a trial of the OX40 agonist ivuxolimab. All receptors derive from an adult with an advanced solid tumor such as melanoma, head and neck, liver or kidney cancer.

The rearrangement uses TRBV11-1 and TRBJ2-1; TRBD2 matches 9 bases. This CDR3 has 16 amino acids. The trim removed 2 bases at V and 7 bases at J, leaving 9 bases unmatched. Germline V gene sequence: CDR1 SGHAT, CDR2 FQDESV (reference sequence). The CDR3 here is CASSLRREGPRNEQFF. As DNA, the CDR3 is TGTGCCAGCAGCTTAAGGCGGGAGGGCCCTCGAAATGAGCAGTTCTTC. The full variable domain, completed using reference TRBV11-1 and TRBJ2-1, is EAEVAQSPRYKITEKSQAVAFWCDPISGHATLYWYRQILGQGPELLVQFQDESVVDDSQLPKDRFSAERLKGVDSTLKIQPAELGDSAMYLCASSLRREGPRNEQFFGPGTRLTVL.

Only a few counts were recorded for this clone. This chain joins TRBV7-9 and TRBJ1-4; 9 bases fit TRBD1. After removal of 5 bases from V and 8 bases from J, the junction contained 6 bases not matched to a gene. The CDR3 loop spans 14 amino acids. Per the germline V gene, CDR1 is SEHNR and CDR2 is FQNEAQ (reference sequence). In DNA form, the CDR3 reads TGTGCCAGCAGCCCGACAGGGGGTCTGGAAAAACTGTTTTTT. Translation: CASSPTGGLEKLFF.

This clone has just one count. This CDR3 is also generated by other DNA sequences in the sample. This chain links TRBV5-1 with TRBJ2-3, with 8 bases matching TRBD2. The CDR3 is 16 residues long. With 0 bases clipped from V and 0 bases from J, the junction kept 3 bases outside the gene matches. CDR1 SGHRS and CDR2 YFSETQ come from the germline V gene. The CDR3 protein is CASSLVSGASTDTQYF. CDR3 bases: TGCGCCAGCAGCTTGGTTAGCGGGGCTAGCACAGATACGCAGTATTTT.

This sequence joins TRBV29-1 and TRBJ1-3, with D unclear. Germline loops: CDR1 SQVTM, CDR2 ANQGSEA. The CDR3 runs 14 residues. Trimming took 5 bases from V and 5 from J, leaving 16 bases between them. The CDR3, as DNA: TGCAGCGTTTCCGGGCCCCAAGGGAGAAACACCATATATTTT. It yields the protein CSVSGPQGRNTIYF.

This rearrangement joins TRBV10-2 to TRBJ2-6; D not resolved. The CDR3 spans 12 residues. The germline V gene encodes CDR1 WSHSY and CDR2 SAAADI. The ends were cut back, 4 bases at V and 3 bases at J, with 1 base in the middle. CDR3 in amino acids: CASSGGANVLTF. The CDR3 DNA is TGCGCCAGCAGTGGTGGGGCCAACGTCCTGACTTTC.

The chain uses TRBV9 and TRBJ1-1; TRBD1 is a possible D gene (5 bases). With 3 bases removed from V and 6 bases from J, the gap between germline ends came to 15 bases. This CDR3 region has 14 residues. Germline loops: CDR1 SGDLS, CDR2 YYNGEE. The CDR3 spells CASSASRAGAEAFF. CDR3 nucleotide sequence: TGTGCCAGCAGCGCTAGCAGGGCGGGGGCTGAAGCTTTCTTT.

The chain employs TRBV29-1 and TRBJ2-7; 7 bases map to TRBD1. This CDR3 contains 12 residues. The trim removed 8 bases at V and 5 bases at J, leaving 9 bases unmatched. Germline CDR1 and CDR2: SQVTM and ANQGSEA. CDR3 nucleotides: TGCAGCACCACACAGGGGCGAAACGAGCAGTACTTC. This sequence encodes CSTTQGRNEQYF.

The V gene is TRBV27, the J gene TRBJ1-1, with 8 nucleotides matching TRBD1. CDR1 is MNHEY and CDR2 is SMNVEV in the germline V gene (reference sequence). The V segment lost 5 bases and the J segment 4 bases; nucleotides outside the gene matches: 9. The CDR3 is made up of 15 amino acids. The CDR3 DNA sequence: TGTGCCAGCAGTACCCGGACAGGGAAGGTCACTGAAGCTTTCTTT. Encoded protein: CASSTRTGKVTEAFF.